The clone carrying this T cell receptor (beta chain) came up a few times. Authors' data handling: Cell counts per sample came from amplifying reference gene primers. TCRdb's table, derived via immunoSEQ multiplex PCR, lists solely in-frame clones and lacks some. That table supplies the V and J calls and clone size; D and trimming were determined from the DNA. The sample contains approximately 100,000 clones, more than 70% of which appear only once. This CDR3 has 17 amino acids. V lost 2 bases and J 7 bases, leaving 20 bases between the germline ends. Per germline, CDR1 KGHDR and CDR2 SFDVKD. The data derive from a study of blood T cell repertoires in COVID-19. Study background: The origin of the acute and convalescent COVID-19 samples was the United States, Italy and Spain. From T cells, B-cell-depleted T cells, or PBMCs came the material, which was cDNA or gDNA.

The chain carries TRBV24-1 and TRBJ2-1; D gene unclear. The TCR was taken from a woman in her fifties or sixties with acute or convalescent COVID-19. The sample taken for sequencing was peripheral blood. Written as DNA, the CDR3 is TGTGCCACCAGTGATTCCCGTGGCAGGTCGATAAGGAATGAGCAGTTCTTC. This encodes CATSDSRGRSIRNEQFF.